These T cell receptor beta chains were read from a single sample in a study of OX40 agonist ivuxolimab in advanced cancers. Assay used: immunoSEQ multiplex PCR; TCRdb lists only in-frame clones, some missing. Of fewer than 95,000 clones in the sample, around 89% were seen once. Source: CD4+ or CD8+ T cells sorted from blood, taken in a trial of the OX40 agonist ivuxolimab. The receptors originated from an adult with an advanced solid tumor such as melanoma, head and neck, liver or kidney cancer. The CDR3 runs from the conserved cysteine through the conserved F or W. The order of the fields is CDR3 length, J gene, D gene, clone size, V gene, CDR3 protein, CDR3 DNA. D genes are given only for firm matches. For some rows the clone size is stated as once, few or many, or as a class when expanded; others skip it.

16 | TRBJ2-1 | TRBD2 | . | TRBV5-5 | CASSLGLAGVKDEQFF | TGTGCCAGCAGCTTGGGACTAGCGGGAGTTAAAGATGAGCAGTTCTTC
14 | TRBJ2-7 | TRBD2 | . | TRBV7-9 | CASSSSGASYEQYF | TGTGCCAGCAGCTCTAGCGGGGCCTCCTACGAGCAGTACTTC
15 | TRBJ1-3 | . | . | TRBV6-6 | CASSSIGRGGNTIYF | TGTGCCAGCAGTTCCATCGGCAGGGGCGGAAACACCATATATTTT
14 | TRBJ2-7 | . | . | TRBV5-1 | CASSPPTNSYEQYF | TGCGCCAGCAGCCCCCCGACGAATTCCTACGAGCAGTACTTC
13 | TRBJ1-2 | . | . | TRBV2 | CASSESNSYGYTF | TGTGCCAGCAGTGAGTCGAACAGCTATGGCTACACCTTC
15 | TRBJ2-7 | . | . | TRBV7-3 | CASSLEQGPSYEQYF | TGTGCCAGCAGCTTAGAACAGGGCCCCTCCTACGAGCAGTACTTC
15 | TRBJ1-1 | TRBD1 | . | TRBV5-4 | CASSLGRTGTTEAFF | TGTGCCAGCAGCTTGGGAAGGACAGGGACCACTGAAGCTTTCTTT
14 | TRBJ2-6 | . | once | TRBV11-3 | CASSDSSGANVLTF | TGTGCCAGCAGCGACTCCTCTGGGGCCAACGTCCTGACTTTC
14 | TRBJ1-2 | . | . | TRBV6-5 | CASSSIPTQYGYTF | TGTGCCAGCAGTTCTATCCCCACCCAATATGGCTACACCTTC
12 | TRBJ2-5 | TRBD1 | . | TRBV6-5 | CASRQGQETQYF | TGTGCCAGCCGACAGGGTCAAGAGACCCAGTACTTC
14 | TRBJ1-3 | TRBD1 | . | TRBV6-1 | CASSATGGGNTIYF | TGTGCCAGCAGTGCGACAGGGGGTGGAAACACCATATATTTT
14 | TRBJ1-1 | . | . | TRBV5-5 | CASSPLGRDTEAFF | TGTGCCAGCAGCCCTCTGGGCAGGGACACTGAAGCTTTCTTT
12 | TRBJ1-4 | . | . | TRBV9 | CASSGRNEKLFF | TGTGCCAGCAGCGGCCGAAATGAAAAACTGTTTTTT
14 | TRBJ2-7 | . | . | TRBV7-8 | CASSLVNPAYEQYF | TGTGCCAGCAGCTTGGTCAATCCAGCCTACGAGCAGTACTTC
12 | TRBJ2-3 | . | . | TRBV11-3 | CASSPLESAQYF | TGTGCCAGCAGCCCCCTCGAGTCGGCGCAGTATTTT
15 | TRBJ2-3 | TRBD1 | . | TRBV6-5 | CASTSDREITDTQYF | TGTGCCAGCACCAGCGACAGGGAAATAACAGATACGCAGTATTTT
20 | TRBJ2-1 | TRBD2 | . | TRBV5-1 | CASSQGRAGLAGEAVDEQFF | TGCGCCAGCTCACAGGGGCGGGCGGGACTAGCGGGAGAGGCCGTAGATGAGCAGTTCTTC
16 | TRBJ1-2 | TRBD1 | . | TRBV28 | CASRSGTGLSLYGYTF | TGTGCCAGCAGATCCGGGACAGGCCTATCCCTTTATGGCTACACCTTC
13 | TRBJ1-2 | . | . | TRBV6-5 | CASSRAGTPGYTF | TGTGCCAGCAGTCGCGCCGGGACACCCGGCTACACCTTC
14 | TRBJ1-3 | . | once | TRBV7-3 | CASSSGPFGNTIYF | TGTGCCAGCAGCTCAGGACCCTTCGGAAACACCATATATTTT
15 | TRBJ2-1 | TRBD2 | . | TRBV5-1 | CASSLTSGFNNEQFF | TGCGCCAGCAGCCTGACTAGCGGATTCAACAATGAGCAGTTCTTC
13 | TRBJ2-7 | . | . | TRBV5-8 | CASSLGGTYEQYF | TGTGCCAGCAGCTTGGGGGGGACCTACGAGCAGTACTTC
15 | TRBJ2-7 | . | . | TRBV12-5 | CASGQPEGGFYEQYF | TGTGCTAGTGGCCAACCCGAAGGGGGATTCTACGAGCAGTACTTC
13 | TRBJ2-7 | . | . | TRBV27 | CASSLGSYDEQYF | TGTGCCAGCAGTCTCGGGAGCTACGACGAGCAGTACTTC
14 | TRBJ2-1 | TRBD2 | . | TRBV4-1 | CASSPTSGYNEQFF | TGCGCCAGCAGCCCGACTAGCGGGTACAATGAGCAGTTCTTC
11 | TRBJ1-1 | . | . | TRBV10-3 | CAIKNFTEAFF | TGTGCCATCAAGAATTTCACTGAAGCTTTCTTT
15 | TRBJ1-6 | . | . | TRBV11-2 | CASSLARGAGQPLHF | TGTGCCAGCAGCTTAGCAAGGGGGGCAGGACAACCCCTCCACTTT
14 | TRBJ1-1 | TRBD1 | . | TRBV5-4 | CASSEDRQNTEAFF | TGTGCCAGCAGTGAGGACAGGCAGAACACTGAAGCTTTCTTT
14 | TRBJ2-7 | TRBD1 | . | TRBV5-1 | CASSLGTGYYEQYF | TGCGCCAGCAGCCTAGGGACAGGGTACTACGAGCAGTACTTC
16 | TRBJ2-1 | . | . | TRBV27 | CASSLGGGLNYNEQFF | TGTGCCAGCAGTTTAGGAGGGGGACTAAACTACAATGAGCAGTTCTTC
14 | TRBJ2-7 | . | . | TRBV9 | CASSLGGGGDEQYF | TGTGCCAGCAGCTTAGGAGGGGGTGGGGACGAGCAGTACTTC
14 | TRBJ2-7 | . | . | TRBV6-5 | CASSYTGLGYEQYF | TGTGCCAGCAGTTACACGGGACTTGGATACGAGCAGTACTTC
14 | TRBJ1-1 | . | . | TRBV28 | CASSLGRAYTEAFF | TGTGCCAGCAGTTTAGGCAGGGCCTACACTGAAGCTTTCTTT
13 | TRBJ1-5 | . | once | TRBV28 | CASSFSANQPQHF | TGTGCCAGCAGTTTTTCTGCAAATCAGCCCCAGCATTTT
15 | TRBJ2-7 | . | . | TRBV10-1 | CASSFGTRTTYEQYF | TGCGCCAGCAGCTTCGGGACAAGGACCACCTACGAGCAGTACTTC
13 | TRBJ1-2 | . | . | TRBV7-9 | CASGTDANYGYTF | TGTGCCAGCGGAACAGACGCTAACTATGGCTACACCTTC
16 | TRBJ2-7 | TRBD2 | . | TRBV4-1 | CASSHLGLAGTNEQYF | TGCGCCAGCAGCCACCTCGGACTAGCGGGAACCAACGAGCAGTACTTC
13 | TRBJ1-2 | TRBD1 | . | TRBV6-6 | CASSYSTGWGYTF | TGTGCCAGCAGTTACTCGACAGGGTGGGGCTACACCTTC
13 | TRBJ2-1 | TRBD2 | . | TRBV10-3 | CAISESGLAEQFF | TGTGCCATCAGTGAGTCTGGACTAGCGGAGCAGTTCTTC